This entry is about one T cell receptor (beta chain). Its antigen target is currently unknown. Read sequence stops 3 residues before the CDR3 end, and the germline J gene provides the missing end. Every participant had a single incident cervical HPV16 infection, and women with prevalent HPV16 infections were excluded. Cervical HPV DNA was detected by MY09/MY11 PCR and genotyped by dot-blot hybridization. Fifteen mL of heparinized blood were centrifuged, and the buffy coat was aliquoted, frozen at -30°C, then stored at -80°C. QIAGEN kits were used to extract genomic DNA from buffy coat specimens. TCR beta CDR3 regions were amplified by multiplex PCR from an average of about 1,100 ng genomic DNA per sample using the immunoSEQ assay. Primer bias was corrected in the assay by using a complete synthetic TCR repertoire to establish an amplification baseline. The amplicons were sequenced using the Illumina platform. The published analysis was carried out like this. Sequence errors were corrected by clustering with frequency ratios and a modified nearest-neighbor algorithm, and the sequences were then analyzed in the immunoSEQ Analyzer using IMGT gene definitions. TCR richness and evenness were averaged over 20 rarefaction repeats at each rarefaction depth, excluding samples with fewer sequences than the depth. V, D and J gene relative abundances were compared between groups with Wilcoxon rank sum tests, applying FDR correction. In the blinded duplicates, the intraclass correlation was around 96% for TCR richness and averaged around 78% across around 66 gene segments. TCRdb took this table from immuneACCESS and kept in-frame rearrangements with V and J called. Such tables lack part of the clones; where checked against another copy, unresolved V genes explain under half of the gap, and the rest is unexplained. D and trimming come from the DNA, and the V and J calls and clone size come from that table. The data table for this sample lists about 23,000 clones. Of the sample, roughly 2.7% falls within the top ten clones.

The record originates from a study of T cells in women clearing cervical HPV infection (dated by TCRdb to between 2017 and 2018). Regarding the complete study: Cases were 20 to 25 women with histologically confirmed HPV16-related CIN3 or worse, including a couple of invasive cancers. The controls were 25 or so women whose single incident HPV16 infection cleared within 12 months with no development of precancer or cancer. Case blood was taken at the visit when the lesion was first identified, whereas control blood was taken when infection was no longer detected. For cases, a median interval of about 140 days, with an interquartile range of 90 to 200 days, was observed between lesion detection and blood sampling. Because only a few women had HLA typing data, the possibility that HLA type acted as a confounder could not be ruled out. This exploratory proof-of-principle case-control study, nested within the Guanacaste HPV Natural History Study in Costa Rica, compared TCR repertoires among women with different cervical HPV16 outcomes. Cases and controls were matched on age within five years and on year of sample collection. Median age was 34 years in cases versus just over 37 in controls, and baseline characteristics did not differ significantly. The parent cohort enrolled some 10,000 women aged 18 or older in Guanacaste, Costa Rica, during about 1992 to 1994 and followed them for approximately 7 years. Five blinded duplicates per group were added as quality controls, so that approximately 60 samples were obtained: around 50 participants and 10 replicates. Beyond this particular receptor, the publication reports: Because the number of T cells in each sample was unknown, differences in richness could reflect differing T-cell content rather than repertoire biology. Cases had lower TRBV6-7 relative abundance than controls (0.11% versus 0.16%; Bonferroni P = 0.0008). Cases were distinguished from controls with an estimated AUC of almost 0.85 by random forest classifiers combining richness and V gene abundances. Whether associations preceded infection or resulted from infection could not be shown with the cross-sectional design, and effector/memory subsets and HPV-specific T cells were not isolated. CIN3+ cases had significantly higher TCR repertoire richness than controls across sequencing depths, but evenness did not differ between the groups.

There are 17 amino acids in the CDR3, from cysteine to phenylalanine inclusive. The 42 bases shown cover part of the CDR3, and their frame starts at base 1. As encoded in the germline V gene, CDR1 is SGHVS while CDR2 is FNYEAQ. Sequencing used blood buffy coat. The receptor comes from a woman between 18 and 70 years old with a cervical HPV16 infection that either progressed to CIN3+ or cleared (not recorded which). Recombination joined TRBV7-6 with TRBJ2-4; the D segment could be TRBD2, given 6 matching bases. CDR3 sequence: CASSRAVGGTLTYGQYF. CDR3 DNA, as far as it was read: TGTGCCAGCAGCCGCGCCGTGGGGGGTACGCTGACTTATGGT.